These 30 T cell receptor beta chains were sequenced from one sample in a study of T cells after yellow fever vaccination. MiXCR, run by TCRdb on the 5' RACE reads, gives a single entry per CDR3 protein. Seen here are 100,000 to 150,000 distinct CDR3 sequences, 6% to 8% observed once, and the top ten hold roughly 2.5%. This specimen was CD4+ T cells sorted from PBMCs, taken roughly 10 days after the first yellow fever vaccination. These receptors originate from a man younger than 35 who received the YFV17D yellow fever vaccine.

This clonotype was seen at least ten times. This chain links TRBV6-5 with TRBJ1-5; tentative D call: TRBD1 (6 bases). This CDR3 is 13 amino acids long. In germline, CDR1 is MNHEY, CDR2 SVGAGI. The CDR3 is CATRGSGNQPQHF. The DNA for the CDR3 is TGTGCGACTAGGGGGAGTGGCAATCAGCCCCAGCATTTT.

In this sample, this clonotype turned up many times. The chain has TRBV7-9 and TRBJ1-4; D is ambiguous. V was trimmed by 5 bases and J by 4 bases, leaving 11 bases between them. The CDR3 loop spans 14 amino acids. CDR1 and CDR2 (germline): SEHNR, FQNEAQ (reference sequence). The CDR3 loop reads CASSVGRGNEKLFF. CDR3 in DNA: TGTGCCAGCAGCGTAGGACGGGGTAATGAAAAACTGTTTTTT.

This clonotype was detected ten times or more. CDR3 coding DNA: TGTGCCAGCAGCACTATGAGTCCTGGCTACACCTTC. Amino acid sequence: CASSTMSPGYTF. V usage is TRBV11-2 and J usage is TRBJ1-2; unclear D gene. The CDR3 runs to 12 residues. V was cut by 5 bases and J by 7 bases, with 11 bases left in between. The germline CDR1 and CDR2 sequences are SGHAT and FQNNGV.

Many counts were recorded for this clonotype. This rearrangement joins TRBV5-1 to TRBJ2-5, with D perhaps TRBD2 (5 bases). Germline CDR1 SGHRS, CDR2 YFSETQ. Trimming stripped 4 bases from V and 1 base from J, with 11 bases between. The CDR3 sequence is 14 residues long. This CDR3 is CASSRSSGQETQYF. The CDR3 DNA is TGCGCCAGCAGCCGCTCAAGCGGCCAAGAGACCCAGTACTTC.

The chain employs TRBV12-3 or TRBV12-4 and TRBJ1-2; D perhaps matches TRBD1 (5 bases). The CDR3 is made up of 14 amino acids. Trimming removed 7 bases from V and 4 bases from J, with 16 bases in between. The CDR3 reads CASTDRGSSYGYTF. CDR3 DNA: TGTGCCAGCACCGACCGGGGCAGCTCCTATGGCTACACCTTC.

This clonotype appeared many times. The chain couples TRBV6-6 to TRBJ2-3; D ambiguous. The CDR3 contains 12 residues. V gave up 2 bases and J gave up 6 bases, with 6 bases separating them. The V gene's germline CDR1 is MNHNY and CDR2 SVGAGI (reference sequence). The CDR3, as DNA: TGTGCCAGCAGTTACAACGGGGATACGCAGTATTTT. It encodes CASSYNGDTQYF.

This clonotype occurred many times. CDR3 bases: TGTGCCAGCAGCTTACTGACACTCGTTTACACAGATACGCAGTATTTT. Protein: CASSLLTLVYTDTQYF. V usage is TRBV7-9 and J usage is TRBJ2-3; D unclear. V was cut by 2 bases and J by 2 bases, with 14 bases left in between. Germline V gene lookup returns CDR1 SEHNR and CDR2 FQNEAQ (reference sequence). CDR3 length equals 16 residues.

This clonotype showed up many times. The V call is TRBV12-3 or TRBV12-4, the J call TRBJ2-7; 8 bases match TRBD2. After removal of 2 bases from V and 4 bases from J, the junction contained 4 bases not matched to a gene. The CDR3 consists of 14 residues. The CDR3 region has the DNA TGTGCCAGCAGTTTATGGCCGGGGGGGTACGAGCAGTACGTC. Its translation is CASSLWPGGYEQYV.

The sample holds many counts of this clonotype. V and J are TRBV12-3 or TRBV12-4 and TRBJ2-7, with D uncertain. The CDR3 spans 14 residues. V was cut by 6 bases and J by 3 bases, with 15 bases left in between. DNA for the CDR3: TGTGCCAGCAGCCCCCGCGGCCTAAACTACGAGCAGTACTTC. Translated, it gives CASSPRGLNYEQYF.

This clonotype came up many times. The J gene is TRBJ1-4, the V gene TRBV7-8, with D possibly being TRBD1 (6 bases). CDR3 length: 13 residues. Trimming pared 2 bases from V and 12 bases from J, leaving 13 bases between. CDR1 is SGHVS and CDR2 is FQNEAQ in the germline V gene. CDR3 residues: CASSLTREGELFF. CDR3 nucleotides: TGTGCCAGCAGCTTAACCCGGGAGGGGGAACTGTTTTTT.

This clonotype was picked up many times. In nucleotides, the CDR3 is TGCGCCAGCAGCCCGGCGGGACAGGGTTTATTGTGGCAGTTCTTC. The encoded protein is CASSPAGQGLLWQFF. This chain joins TRBV5-1 and TRBJ2-1, with TRBD1 matching 9 bases. V lost 4 bases and J lost 12; bases outside the gene matches: 14. CDR1 and CDR2 (germline): SGHRS, YFSETQ. The CDR3 length is 15 residues.

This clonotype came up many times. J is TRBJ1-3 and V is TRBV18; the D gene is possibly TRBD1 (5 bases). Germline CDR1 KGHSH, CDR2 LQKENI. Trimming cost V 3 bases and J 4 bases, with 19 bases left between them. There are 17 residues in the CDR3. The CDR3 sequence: CASSPVGRMKSGNTIYF. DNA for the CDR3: TGTGCCAGCTCACCGGTGGGACGGATGAAGTCCGGAAACACCATATATTTT.

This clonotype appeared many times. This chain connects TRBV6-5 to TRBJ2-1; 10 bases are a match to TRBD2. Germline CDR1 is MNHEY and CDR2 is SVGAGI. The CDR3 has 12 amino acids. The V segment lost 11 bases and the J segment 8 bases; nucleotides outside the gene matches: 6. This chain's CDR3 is CAGGTSVHEQFF. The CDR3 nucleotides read TGTGCCGGCGGGACTAGCGTTCATGAGCAGTTCTTC.

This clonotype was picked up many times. The DNA for the CDR3 is TGTGCCAGCAGCCTAGGGTGGGGATGGAATCAGCCCCAGCATTTT. Translation: CASSLGWGWNQPQHF. The rearrangement uses TRBV2 and TRBJ1-5, with unresolved D. Trimming stripped 6 bases from V and 4 bases from J, with 16 bases between. The CDR3 contains 15 residues. CDR1 and CDR2 (germline): SNHLY, FYNNEI.

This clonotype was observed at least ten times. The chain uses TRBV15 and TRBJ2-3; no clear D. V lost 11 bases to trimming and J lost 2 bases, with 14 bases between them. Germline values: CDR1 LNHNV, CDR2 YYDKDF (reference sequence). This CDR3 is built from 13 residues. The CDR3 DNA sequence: TGTGCCGCCTCAATAATTCCCACAGATACGCAGTATTTT. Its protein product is CAASIIPTDTQYF.

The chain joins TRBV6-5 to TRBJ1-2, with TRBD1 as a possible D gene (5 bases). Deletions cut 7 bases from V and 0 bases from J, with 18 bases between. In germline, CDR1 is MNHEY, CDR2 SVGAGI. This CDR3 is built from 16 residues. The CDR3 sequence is CASTPGVGGANYGYTF. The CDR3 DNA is TGTGCCAGCACCCCCGGGGTTGGGGGTGCTAACTATGGCTACACCTTC.

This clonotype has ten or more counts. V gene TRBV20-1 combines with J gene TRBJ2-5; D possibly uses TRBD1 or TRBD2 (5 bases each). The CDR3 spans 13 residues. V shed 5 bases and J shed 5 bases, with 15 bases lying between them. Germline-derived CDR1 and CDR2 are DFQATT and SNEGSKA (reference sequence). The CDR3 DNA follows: TGCAGTGCTGCCATCGGGGCCCCCGAGACCCAGTACTTC. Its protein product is CSAAIGAPETQYF.

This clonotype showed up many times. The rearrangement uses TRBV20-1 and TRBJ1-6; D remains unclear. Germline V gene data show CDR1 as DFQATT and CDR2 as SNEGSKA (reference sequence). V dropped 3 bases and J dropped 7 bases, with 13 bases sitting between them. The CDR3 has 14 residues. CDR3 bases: TGCAGTGCTAGGGACGGCCCTCTAAATTCACCCCTCCACTTT. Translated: CSARDGPLNSPLHF.

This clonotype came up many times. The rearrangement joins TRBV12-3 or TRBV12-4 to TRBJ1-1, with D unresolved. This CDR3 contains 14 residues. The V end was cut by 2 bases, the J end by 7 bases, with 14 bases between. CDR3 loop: CASSLLGGDGEAFF. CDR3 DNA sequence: TGTGCCAGCAGTTTACTGGGCGGTGACGGTGAAGCTTTCTTT.

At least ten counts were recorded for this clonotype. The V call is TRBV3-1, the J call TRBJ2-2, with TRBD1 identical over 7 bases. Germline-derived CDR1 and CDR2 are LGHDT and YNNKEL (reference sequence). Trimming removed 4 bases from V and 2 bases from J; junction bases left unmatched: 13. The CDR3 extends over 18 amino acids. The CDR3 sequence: CASSRNLGTAINTGELFF. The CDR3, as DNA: TGTGCCAGCAGCCGAAACCTCGGGACAGCCATTAACACCGGGGAGCTGTTTTTT.

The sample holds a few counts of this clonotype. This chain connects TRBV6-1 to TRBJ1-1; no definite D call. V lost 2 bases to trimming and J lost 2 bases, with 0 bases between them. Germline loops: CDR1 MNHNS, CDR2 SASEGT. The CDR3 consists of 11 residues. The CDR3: CASSENTEAFF. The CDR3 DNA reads TGTGCCAGCAGTGAAAACACTGAAGCTTTCTTT.

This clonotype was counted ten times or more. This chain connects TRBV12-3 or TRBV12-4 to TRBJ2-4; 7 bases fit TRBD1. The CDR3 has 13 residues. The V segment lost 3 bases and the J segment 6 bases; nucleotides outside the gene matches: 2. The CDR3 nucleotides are TGTGCCAGCAGTTTGGCAGGGGGAAACATTCAGTACTTC. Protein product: CASSLAGGNIQYF.

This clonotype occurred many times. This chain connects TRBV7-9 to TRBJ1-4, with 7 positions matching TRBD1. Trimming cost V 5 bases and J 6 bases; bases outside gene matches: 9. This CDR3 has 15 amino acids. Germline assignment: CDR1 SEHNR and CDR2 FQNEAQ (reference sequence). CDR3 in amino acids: CASSRGQLGYEKLFF. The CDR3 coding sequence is TGTGCCAGCAGCCGGGGACAGTTAGGTTATGAAAAACTGTTTTTT.

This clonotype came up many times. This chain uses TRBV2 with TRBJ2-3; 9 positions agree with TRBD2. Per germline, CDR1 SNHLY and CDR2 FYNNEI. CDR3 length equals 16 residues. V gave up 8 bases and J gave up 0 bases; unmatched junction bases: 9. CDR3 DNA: TGTGCCAGCGCACGAAGTAGCGGGGGTAGCACAGATACGCAGTATTTT. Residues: CASARSSGGSTDTQYF. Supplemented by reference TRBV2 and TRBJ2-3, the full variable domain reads EPEVTQTPSHQVTQMGQEVILRCVPISNHLYFYWYRQILGQKVEFLVSFYNNEISEKSEIFDDQFSVERPDGSNFTLKIRSTKLEDSAMYFCASARSSGGSTDTQYFGPGTRLTVL.

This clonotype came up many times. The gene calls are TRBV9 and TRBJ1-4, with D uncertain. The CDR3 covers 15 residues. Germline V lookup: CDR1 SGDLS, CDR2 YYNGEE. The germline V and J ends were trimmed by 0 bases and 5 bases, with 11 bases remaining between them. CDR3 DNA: TGTGCCAGCAGCGTAGAAACGGGCCTGAATGAAAAACTGTTTTTT. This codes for CASSVETGLNEKLFF.

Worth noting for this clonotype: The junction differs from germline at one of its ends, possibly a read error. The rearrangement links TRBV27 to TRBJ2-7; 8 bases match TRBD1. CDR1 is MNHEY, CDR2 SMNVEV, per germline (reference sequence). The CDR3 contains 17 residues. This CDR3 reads CAISSTPGTGTSYEQYF. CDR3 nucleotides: TGTGCCATCAGTTCAACCCCCGGGACAGGCACGTCCTACGAGCAGTACTTC.

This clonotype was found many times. CDR3 nucleotide sequence: TGTGCCAGCTCACCAGGGGATAAAGAGACCCAGTACTTC. The encoded protein is CASSPGDKETQYF. V and J are TRBV18 and TRBJ2-5; D not resolved. Germline CDR1 KGHSH, CDR2 LQKENI. V dropped 2 bases and J dropped 3 bases, with 7 bases sitting between them. This CDR3 spans 13 amino acids.

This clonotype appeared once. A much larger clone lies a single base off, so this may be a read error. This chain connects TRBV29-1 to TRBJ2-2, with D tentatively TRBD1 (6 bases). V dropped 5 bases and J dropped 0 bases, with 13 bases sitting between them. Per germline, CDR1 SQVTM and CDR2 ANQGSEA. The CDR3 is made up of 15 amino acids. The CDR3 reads CSVFPRGANTGELFF. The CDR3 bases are TGCAGCGTTTTTCCCAGGGGAGCGAACACCGGGGAGCTGTTTTTT.

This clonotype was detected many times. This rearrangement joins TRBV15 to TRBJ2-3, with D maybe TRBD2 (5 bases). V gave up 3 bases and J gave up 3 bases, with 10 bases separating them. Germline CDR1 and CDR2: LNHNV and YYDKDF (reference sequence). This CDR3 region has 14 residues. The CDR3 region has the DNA TGTGCCACCAGCAGGGACTTTTCTACAGATACGCAGTATTTT. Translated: CATSRDFSTDTQYF. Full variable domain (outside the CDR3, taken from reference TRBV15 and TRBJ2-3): DAMVIQNPRYQVTQFGKPVTLSCSQTLNHNVMYWYQQKSSQAPKLLFHYYDKDFNNEADTPDNFQSRRPNTSFCFLDIRSPGLGDTAMYLCATSRDFSTDTQYFGPGTRLTVL.

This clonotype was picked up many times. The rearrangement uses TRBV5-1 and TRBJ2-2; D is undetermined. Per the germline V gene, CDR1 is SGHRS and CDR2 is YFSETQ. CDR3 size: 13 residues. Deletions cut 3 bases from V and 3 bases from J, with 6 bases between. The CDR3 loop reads CASSSTYTGELFF. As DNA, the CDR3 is TGCGCCAGCAGCTCAACTTACACCGGGGAGCTGTTTTTT.